Here is one TCR beta chain with its context. The antigen remains unidentified. This sample is part of a study of early T cells in non-severe SARS-CoV-2 infection. The overall study: Sequenced material consisted of bulk RNA (from unsorted whole blood), and chains were unpaired. Overall study findings and caveats: In VDJdb matching, anti-spike CD8 responses were favored while private and CD4 specificities went missing.

Individually, cDNA molecules had unique molecular identifiers attached to them. Each CDR3 protein gets one entry after TCRdb re-called the 5' RACE reads with MiXCR. The data show about 81,000 distinct CDR3 sequences, 13% to 15% seen once. The V gene's germline CDR1 is MNHEY and CDR2 SVGEGT. The germline V and J ends were trimmed by 4 bases and 5 bases, with 17 bases remaining between them. This CDR3 has 15 amino acids. The genes are TRBV6-2 or TRBV6-3 and TRBJ2-5, with D tentatively TRBD2 (7 bases). The sequence derives from an adult who was a healthcare worker with PCR-confirmed SARS-CoV-2 infection or an uninfected control (not recorded which). Sequenced material: whole blood. This chain's CDR3 is CASSLGGPEVETQYF. CDR3 nucleotide sequence: TGTGCCAGCAGTTTGGGGGGGCCCGAAGTGGAGACCCAGTACTTC.